The clone carrying this T cell receptor (beta chain) was detected a few times. The CDR3 loop spans 16 amino acids. Trimming took off 4 bases at V and 0 bases at J, with 13 bases between the two ends. Germline-derived CDR1 and CDR2 are SGHTA and FQGNSA. This sample was taken from a study of cytotoxic CD8 clonotypes in ibrutinib-treated CLL. Sequenced by immunoSEQ multiplex PCR; TCRdb stores in-frame clones only, minus some. The sample holds around 310,000 clones; approximately 80% are singletons and the top ten take approximately 7%. The input for sequencing was PBMCs, taken before ibrutinib treatment. The rearrangement uses TRBV7-2 and TRBJ1-3, with a tentative D call TRBD1 (6 bases). This receptor was obtained from a human donor with chronic lymphocytic leukemia. The CDR3 sequence: CASSSRGQTSGNTIYF. The CDR3, as DNA: TGTGCCAGCAGCTCTAGAGGACAGACCTCTGGAAACACCATATATTTT.